This passage covers 22 T cell receptor beta chains from one sample sequenced in a study of cytomegalovirus exposure and HLA in healthy donors. The PCR had 60 Vbeta and 13 Jbeta primers. Some clones are missing from TCRdb's copy, which holds only in-frame ones; the method was immunoSEQ multiplex PCR. The data show about 78,000 clones, approximately 72% seen once. The sample comprised PBMCs. These TCRs come from a woman aged 35 to 49 in good health and CMV-seropositive.

The CDR3 DNA is TGCGCCAGCAGCCAAGAGGGGCAGGTTAATGAAAAACTGTTTTTT. Encoded protein: CASSQEGQVNEKLFF. The V call is TRBV4-3, the J call TRBJ1-4; D possibly corresponds to TRBD1 (5 bases). Trimming shortened V by 0 bases and J by 4 bases, and 9 bases separated the two germline ends. Germline loops: CDR1 LGHNA, CDR2 YSLEER. The CDR3 spans 15 residues.

This chain joins TRBV7-9 and TRBJ2-7; 7 nucleotides line up with TRBD2. Germline V gives CDR1 SEHNR, CDR2 FQNEAQ (reference sequence). The J segment lost 0 bases and the V segment lost 2 bases, leaving 10 bases of the junction unmatched. This CDR3 spans 17 amino acids. Here the CDR3 DNA reads TGTGCCAGCAGCTTAACAAGGGGAGGGGCCCACTCCTACGAGCAGTACTTC. Encoded protein: CASSLTRGGAHSYEQYF.

The chain couples TRBV7-2 to TRBJ1-2; D is undetermined. Per germline, CDR1 SGHTA and CDR2 FQGNSA. There are 17 residues in the CDR3. V lost 4 bases to trimming and J lost 1 base, with 19 bases between them. The CDR3 sequence: CASSSRRGGGDNYGYTF. The CDR3 bases are TGTGCCAGCAGCTCCCGTCGGGGAGGAGGAGATAACTATGGCTACACCTTC.

The chain is built from TRBV7-9 and TRBJ1-2; D uncertain. V was cut by 1 base and J by 4 bases, with 10 bases left in between. This CDR3 is built from 14 residues. Germline values: CDR1 SEHNR, CDR2 FQNEAQ (reference sequence). The CDR3 reads CASSLEAELYGYTF. The CDR3 nucleotides are TGTGCCAGCAGCTTAGAAGCGGAACTCTATGGCTACACCTTC.

This sequence joins TRBV2 and TRBJ2-2; TRBD1 matches 8 bases. V trimming: 4 bases; J trimming: 1 base; junction bases outside the gene matches: 2. CDR3 size: 15 residues. CDR1 is SNHLY, CDR2 FYNNEI, per germline. DNA of the CDR3: TGTGCCAGCAGTGGACAGGGGATGAACACCGGGGAGCTGTTTTTT. It encodes CASSGQGMNTGELFF.

This chain uses TRBV29-1 with TRBJ2-5; 10 bases map to TRBD1. Trimming cost V 3 bases and J 5 bases; bases outside gene matches: 9. Germline V gives CDR1 SQVTM, CDR2 ANQGSEA. This CDR3 region has 15 residues. The CDR3: CSVDTRDRGRETQYF. In nucleotides, the CDR3 is TGCAGCGTTGACACCCGGGACAGGGGTAGGGAGACCCAGTACTTC.

The chain combines TRBV5-1 with TRBJ2-3, with D maybe TRBD2 (5 bases). The CDR3 totals 16 residues. Trimming shortened V by 4 bases and J by 0 bases, and 15 bases separated the two germline ends. Germline V gives CDR1 SGHRS, CDR2 YFSETQ. CDR3 nucleotides: TGCGCCAGCAGCCCCTATGAGGGTTCTAGCACAGATACGCAGTATTTT. Residues: CASSPYEGSSTDTQYF.

The chain is built from TRBV6-5 and TRBJ2-7; 12 bases are a match to TRBD2. Per germline, CDR1 MNHEY and CDR2 SVGAGI. This CDR3 has 15 amino acids. Germline trimming cut 2 bases from V and 5 bases from J; bases unmatched to any gene: 4. The CDR3 DNA reads TGTGCCAGCAGTTACAGGAGACTAGCGGGGGACGAGCAGTACTTC. Translating it yields CASSYRRLAGDEQYF.

The chain uses TRBV6-5 and TRBJ1-2; D is unclear. The CDR3 loop spans 15 amino acids. Germline CDR1 reads MNHEY; CDR2 reads SVGAGI. V lost 0 bases to trimming and J lost 6 bases, with 14 bases between them. The CDR3 is CASSYSIAQADGYTF. The CDR3 nucleotides are TGTGCCAGCAGTTACTCGATAGCTCAAGCGGATGGCTACACCTTC.

This clone was picked up one time. This chain connects TRBV6-6 to TRBJ2-5; weak D call: TRBD2 (7 bases). Deletions cut 6 bases from V and 1 base from J, with 15 bases between. This CDR3 comprises 15 residues. The germline gives CDR1 MNHNY, CDR2 SVGAGI (reference sequence). CDR3 sequence reads: CASSPPGGLQETQYF. In DNA, the CDR3 is TGTGCCAGCAGCCCCCCCGGGGGGCTCCAAGAGACCCAGTACTTC.

The chain joins TRBV30 to TRBJ1-5, with D tentatively TRBD1 (5 bases). Germline-derived CDR1 and CDR2 are GTSNPN and SVGIG (reference sequence). V was cut by 5 bases and J by 1 base, with 9 bases left in between. The CDR3 totals 13 residues. Here the CDR3 DNA reads TGTGCCTGGGGGACTGTGAGCAATCAGCCCCAGCATTTT. Encoded protein: CAWGTVSNQPQHF. Based on the CDR3 plus reference TRBV30 and TRBJ1-5, the full variable domain is SQTIHQWPATLVQPVGSPLSLECTVEGTSNPNLYWYRQAAGRGLQLLFYSVGIGQISSEVPQNLSASRPQDRQFILSSKKLLLSDSGFYLCAWGTVSNQPQHFGDGTRLSIL.

This rearrangement joins TRBV7-9 to TRBJ1-1; D is possibly TRBD1 (5 bases). There are 16 residues in the CDR3. CDR1 and CDR2 (germline): SEHNR, FQNEAQ (reference sequence). Trimming shortened V by 0 bases and J by 4 bases, and 15 bases separated the two germline ends. The CDR3 loop reads CASSLARGLSGTEAFF. For the CDR3, the DNA is TGTGCCAGCAGCTTAGCTCGGGGACTATCGGGCACTGAAGCTTTCTTT.

J is TRBJ2-6 and V is TRBV5-1; 8 positions agree with TRBD1. This CDR3 region has 18 residues. V shed 4 bases and J 4 bases; nucleotides not matched to a gene: 13. CDR1 is SGHRS and CDR2 is YFSETQ in the germline V gene. The CDR3 coding sequence is TGCGCCAGCAGCCTGGGCGGGACAGGTTCTTCGGGGGCCAACGTCCTGACTTTC. Translation: CASSLGGTGSSGANVLTF.

The chain couples TRBV27 to TRBJ1-1; TRBD1 is a possible D gene (6 bases). The V gene lost 6 bases and the J gene lost 7 bases, with 18 bases spanning the gap. CDR3 length: 14 residues. Per germline, CDR1 MNHEY and CDR2 SMNVEV (reference sequence). The CDR3 sequence is CASSPRDKGNEAFF. The CDR3 nucleotides read TGTGCCAGCAGCCCCCGGGACAAGGGGAATGAAGCTTTCTTT.

The V gene is TRBV5-4, the J gene TRBJ1-1; D unclear. This CDR3 has 13 amino acids. Germline V lookup: CDR1 SGHNT, CDR2 YYREEE (reference sequence). The V gene lost 3 bases and the J gene lost 1 base, with 7 bases spanning the gap. The CDR3 protein is CASSSVGNTEAFF. CDR3 DNA sequence: TGTGCCAGCAGCTCGGTCGGGAACACTGAAGCTTTCTTT. Full variable domain (missing parts from reference TRBV5-4 and TRBJ1-1): ETGVTQSPTHLIKTRGQQVTLRCSSQSGHNTVSWYQQALGQGPQFIFQYYREEENGRGNFPPRFSGLQFPNYSSELNVNALELDDSALYLCASSSVGNTEAFFGQGTRLTVV.

The CDR3 protein is CASSESVRGGRSTDTQYF. CDR3 in DNA: TGCGCCAGCAGTGAGTCGGTGCGGGGGGGCCGCAGCACAGATACGCAGTATTTT. The chain uses TRBV10-1 and TRBJ2-3, with TRBD2 matching over 9 bases. Trimming took 0 bases from V and 0 from J; bases not matched to a gene: 7. CDR1 is WNHNN and CDR2 is SYGVQD in the germline V gene (reference sequence). This CDR3 is 18 amino acids long.

The J gene is TRBJ2-7, the V gene TRBV7-9; D may be TRBD1 (6 bases). Germline V lookup: CDR1 SEHNR, CDR2 FQNEAQ (reference sequence). Trimming cost V 3 bases and J 2 bases, with 11 bases left between them. The CDR3 consists of 14 residues. As DNA, the CDR3 is TGTGCCAGCAGCTTGGGGACACGAACCTACGAGCAGTACTTC. As protein: CASSLGTRTYEQYF.

This clone has just a few counts. This chain joins TRBV5-4 and TRBJ1-1, with TRBD1 identical over 10 bases. The trim removed 6 bases at V and 5 bases at J, leaving 4 bases unmatched. This CDR3 has 13 residues. Germline V gene lookup returns CDR1 SGHNT and CDR2 YYREEE (reference sequence). The CDR3, as DNA: TGTGCCAGCACCCCGGACAGGGGGACTGAAGCTTTCTTT. Translated, it gives CASTPDRGTEAFF.

This clone was observed a few times. The genes are TRBV10-3 and TRBJ2-2; TRBD2 is a possible D gene (5 bases). V dropped 7 bases and J dropped 4 bases, with 10 bases sitting between them. CDR3 length equals 13 residues. Germline V gene sequence: CDR1 ENHRY, CDR2 SYGVKD. CDR3 nucleotides: TGTGCCATCACATCTAGCTCCACCGGGGAGCTGTTTTTT. Translation gives CAITSSSTGELFF.

The chain uses TRBV18 and TRBJ1-2; 7 bases map to TRBD1. Trimming took 0 bases from V and 2 from J; bases not matched to a gene: 6. Germline V gene data show CDR1 as KGHSH and CDR2 as LQKENI. The CDR3 is made up of 16 amino acids. CDR3 sequence reads: CASSPPGQLRNYGYTF. Here the CDR3 DNA reads TGTGCCAGCTCACCACCGGGACAGCTGAGGAACTATGGCTACACCTTC. Based on the CDR3 plus reference TRBV18 and TRBJ1-2, the full variable domain is NAGVMQNPRHLVRRRGQEARLRCSPMKGHSHVYWYRQLPEEGLKFMVYLQKENIIDESGMPKERFSAEFPKEGPSILRIQQVVRGDSAAYFCASSPPGQLRNYGYTFGSGTRLTVV.

This clone came up a few times. This chain links TRBV7-6 with TRBJ2-1; the D gene is possibly TRBD1 (5 bases). The CDR3 length is 15 residues. V lost 7 bases and J lost 0, with 13 bases in between. Per germline, CDR1 SGHVS and CDR2 FNYEAQ. For the CDR3, the DNA is TGTGCCAGCACCCCGGACATCATCTCCTACAATGAGCAGTTCTTC. Encoded protein: CASTPDIISYNEQFF.

There are a few counts of this clone. The chain links TRBV2 to TRBJ1-2, with 10 bases aligning to TRBD1. V dropped 6 bases and J dropped 2; count of bases not matched to a gene: 0. CDR3 size: 13 residues. Per the germline V gene, CDR1 is SNHLY and CDR2 is FYNNEI. The CDR3: CASRDRGNYGYTF. CDR3 coding DNA: TGTGCCAGCAGGGACAGGGGGAACTATGGCTACACCTTC.